The present TCR beta chain was sequenced within a study of blood T cell repertoires in COVID-19. Study overall: Researchers got acute and convalescent COVID-19 samples from the United States, Italy and Spain.

Authors' analysis steps: From reference gene primer amplification, estimates of nucleated cell counts were derived. The data were produced by immunoSEQ multiplex PCR, yet TCRdb's version contains in-frame clones alone and is incomplete. That table gives V, J and clone size, and the DNA gave D and trimming. The sample consists of about 160,000 clones, 85% of them appearing once. The CDR3 is 15 residues long. V gave up 2 bases and J gave up 0 bases, with 9 bases separating them. Germline values: CDR1 MNHNS, CDR2 SASEGT. Input material: peripheral blood. The genes are TRBV6-1 and TRBJ2-3; tentative D call: TRBD1 (6 bases). The sequence came from a human donor with acute or convalescent COVID-19. The donor label of this sample is uncertain. Here the CDR3 DNA reads TGTGCCAGCAGTGAACTCCAGGGGAGCACAGATACGCAGTATTTT. This gives the protein CASSELQGSTDTQYF.